This T cell receptor beta chain is drawn from a study of a mutant IDH1 vaccine in newly diagnosed glioma. Whole-study context: At week 35 came visit V12, and visit V13 followed at week 47. Study results and caveats: Pseudoprogression appeared independent of alterations in top peripheral clonotypes.

The method was immunoSEQ multiplex PCR; TCRdb's version includes in-frame clones alone and lacks a portion of them. Of just over 60,000 clones listed, roughly four fifths are singletons. Time point meaning: week 47, end of study. Every single dose of the vaccine, 300 ug of mutant IDH1 20-mer peptide, came with topical imiquimod. With regard to this clone: Its antigen is currently unknown.

Germline assignment: CDR1 ENHRY and CDR2 SYGVKD. CDR3 length: 16 residues. Losses at the gene ends were 3 bases for V and 4 bases for J; bases not matched to a gene: 6. The receptor was derived from a man under 40 with glioma. The chain joins TRBV10-3 to TRBJ2-1, with 10 bases aligning to TRBD2. The specimen comprised PBMCs, sampled from a glioma patient whose treatment included an IDH1 peptide vaccine. The CDR3 protein is CAISDWSGGAYNEQFF. CDR3 coding DNA: TGTGCCATCAGTGATTGGAGCGGGGGGGCTTACAATGAGCAGTTCTTC.